This record concerns one T cell receptor beta chain sequence. Its antigen remains unidentified. Nothing much larger sits one base from this clone, and base qualities are not available. These data originate in a study of shared clonotypes between healthy human individuals (dated by TCRdb to about 2020). At the level of the whole study: A couple of women and three men aged 18 to 49 years were included in the cohort. For each donor, three plates each were used for CD4 naive and CD4 memory, two plates were used for CD8 naive, and one plate was used for CD8 memory. Between about 0.9 and 10 billion PBMCs per donor were obtained by leukapheresis. To increase sequencing depth and limit assay-specific biases, TCR repertoire library preparation and sequencing were carried out by different laboratories using diverse techniques. To estimate repertoire size and how much clonotype sharing occurs between individuals, the study deeply sequenced the blood TCR repertoires of roughly 5 healthy adults. The full study reports these points: Naive subsets generally had larger estimated clonotype richness than memory subsets did. Sampling was restricted to blood, and TCR repertoires in tissues likely differ from the TCR repertoires found in blood. Based on pairwise subsampling, the degree of clonotype sharing among donors was expected to be affected by sequencing depth. Clonotypes shared by all four sorted-subset donors showed higher generation probabilities than non-shared clonotypes. Because the study included only a small number of donors, the genetic and exposure-history diversity represented was limited. Even with the large sequencing depth, rarefaction of the sorted-subset datasets indicated that sequencing was incomplete. Sharing across several donors was observed for around 5% of naive CD4, 3.5% of naive CD8, about 2.3% of memory CD4, and around 0.4% of memory CD8 clonotypes.

Using the deep immunoSEQ assay, TCR CDR3 regions were amplified from genomic DNA by multiplex PCR. For each cell subset, the extracted genomic DNA was distributed evenly across all wells of several immunoSEQ 96-well plates, and each plate served as one replicate. For sorted subsets, approximately 210 ng genomic DNA, equal to about 30,000 T cell genomes, was loaded into each replicate PCR. Purified libraries were measured with a Qubit 3.0 fluorometer, size-checked on a Bioanalyzer 2100, and measured again with the KAPA Library Quantification kit. Every immunoSEQ 96-well plate was sequenced on a separate single-read 150-cycle Illumina NextSeq 550 flow cell. The authors' pipeline ran thus. Because the immunoSEQ output included only junctional sequences and no quality scores, the filtering could not be the same as the filtering used for full-length reads. To assign V/J genes and CDR3, sequences were annotated against IMGT germline references using PyIR, a Python wrapper for IgBLAST v1.9. Any read was removed if the V/J assignment was weak (E-value above 1e-6), the CDR3 was missing, or the read contained stop codons, out-of-frame junctions, or ambiguous translated residues. V3J clonotypes were defined as sequences sharing an identical inferred V gene, J gene, and CDR3 amino acid sequence. Percentage overlap between repertoires was calculated by dividing the number of shared unique clonotypes by the size of the smaller repertoire. Richness of each repertoire was evaluated using RTK rarefaction, the Chao1 estimator, and Recon v2.1 estimates of unobserved clonotypes. Generation probabilities were computed with OLGA for all TCRbeta clonotypes obtained by the gDNA method from a few donors. TCRdb retrieved this table from immuneACCESS and kept in-frame rearrangements only. Not all clones are present; in checked studies, unresolved V genes account for under half, and no reason is known for the remainder. The V and J calls and clone size come from that table; D and trimming were worked out from the DNA. The sample has about 1.5 million clones on record, nearly 99% of them singletons. 0.4% to 0.55% of the sample lies in the top ten.

According to the germline V gene, CDR1 reads WSHSY and CDR2 reads SAAADI. V and J are truncated by 5 bases and 5 bases respectively, leaving an intervening sequence of 12 bases. Including the terminal cysteine and phenylalanine, the CDR3 comprises 14 residues. The retained sequence is limited to the CDR3, 42 bases, with the frame set at the first base. Healthy HIV-negative adults with no recently reported acute infections or vaccinations were included as donors. Every donor was a Caucasian adult residing in Nashville, Tennessee, USA. CD4+ T cells were enriched through magnetic negative selection, after which naive cells were positively selected on CD45RA and the remaining negative fraction served as the memory subset. Blood was obtained by leukapheresis, after which PBMCs were separated by Ficoll-Histopaque density gradient centrifugation and cryopreserved in liquid nitrogen vapor phase. Analytical flow cytometry was used to check the purity and quantity of every magnetically sorted T cell population. Each sorted fraction had its genomic DNA isolated and then quantified by UV absorbance on a Nanodrop 2000c.

The receptor was isolated from a man aged 30-40 years in good health. The chain uses TRBV10-2 and TRBJ2-2, with no reliable assignment of the D segment. The specimen sequenced was naive CD4+ T cells sorted from blood. The sample's cell subset or site label is to be understood as: CD45RA+ positively selected. The CDR3 region: CASSSVPVTGELFF. The bases read TGCGCCAGCAGTTCGGTACCTGTAACCGGGGAGCTGTTTTTT.